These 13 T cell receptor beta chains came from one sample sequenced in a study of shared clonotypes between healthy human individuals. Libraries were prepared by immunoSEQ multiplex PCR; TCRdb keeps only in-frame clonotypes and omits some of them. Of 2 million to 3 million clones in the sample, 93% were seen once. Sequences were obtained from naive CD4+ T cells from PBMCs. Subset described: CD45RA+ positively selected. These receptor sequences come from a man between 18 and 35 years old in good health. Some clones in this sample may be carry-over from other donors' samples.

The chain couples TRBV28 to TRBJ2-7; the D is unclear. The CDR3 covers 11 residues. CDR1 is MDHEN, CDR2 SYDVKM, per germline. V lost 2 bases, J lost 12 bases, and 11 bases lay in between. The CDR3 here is CASSLHETTYF. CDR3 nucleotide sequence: TGTGCCAGCAGTTTACACGAGACAACGTACTTC.

CDR3 nucleotides: TGTGCCAGTAGTATAAGAAGGGCTGGAGAAGCTTTCTTT. Translating it yields CASSIRRAGEAFF. The V gene is TRBV19, the J gene TRBJ1-1; D is unclear. The V gene's germline CDR1 is LNHDA and CDR2 SQIVND (reference sequence). The CDR3 extends over 13 amino acids. The V gene lost 2 bases and the J gene lost 8 bases, with 12 bases spanning the gap.

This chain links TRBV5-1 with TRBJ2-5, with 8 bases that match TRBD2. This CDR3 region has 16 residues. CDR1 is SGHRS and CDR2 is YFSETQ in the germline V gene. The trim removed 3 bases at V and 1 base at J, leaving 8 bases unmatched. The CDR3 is CASSSVLAGLQETQYF. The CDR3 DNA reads TGCGCCAGCAGCTCGGTGCTAGCGGGCCTCCAAGAGACCCAGTACTTC. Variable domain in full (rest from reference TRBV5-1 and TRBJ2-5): KAGVTQTPRYLIKTRGQQVTLSCSPISGHRSVSWYQQTPGQGLQFLFEYFSETQRNKGNFPGRFSGRQFSNSRSEMNVSTLELGDSALYLCASSSVLAGLQETQYFGPGTRLLVL.

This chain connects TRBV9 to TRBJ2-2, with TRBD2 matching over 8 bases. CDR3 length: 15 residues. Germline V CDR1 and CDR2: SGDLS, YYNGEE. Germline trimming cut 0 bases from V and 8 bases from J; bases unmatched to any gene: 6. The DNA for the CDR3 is TGTGCCAGCAGCGTAGATGTCGGGAGGGAAGGGGAGCTGTTTTTT. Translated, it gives CASSVDVGREGELFF.

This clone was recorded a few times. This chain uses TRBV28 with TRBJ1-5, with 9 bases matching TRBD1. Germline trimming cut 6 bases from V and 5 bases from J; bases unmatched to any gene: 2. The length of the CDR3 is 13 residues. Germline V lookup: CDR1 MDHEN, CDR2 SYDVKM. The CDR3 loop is CASRGQGHQPQHF. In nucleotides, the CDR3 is TGTGCCAGCAGAGGACAGGGGCATCAGCCCCAGCATTTT.

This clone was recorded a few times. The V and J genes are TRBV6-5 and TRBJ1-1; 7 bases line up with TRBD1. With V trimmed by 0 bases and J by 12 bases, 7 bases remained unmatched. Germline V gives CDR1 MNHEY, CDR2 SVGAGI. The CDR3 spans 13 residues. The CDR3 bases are TGTGCCAGCAGTTACTCGACAGGGTGGGTCTCTTTCTTT. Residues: CASSYSTGWVSFF.

CDR3 nucleotides: TGTGCCAGCAGCCCCCTTTTGGGGGTTAGGCCCTACGAGCAGTACTTC. Translation gives CASSPLLGVRPYEQYF. V gene TRBV7-9 combines with J gene TRBJ2-7; possibly TRBD1 or TRBD2 for D (5 bases each). Germline values: CDR1 SEHNR, CDR2 FQNEAQ (reference sequence). V was shortened by 5 bases and J by 2 bases, with 19 bases between the two germline ends. This CDR3 contains 16 residues. Based on the CDR3 plus reference TRBV7-9 and TRBJ2-7, the full variable domain is DTGVSQNPRHKITKRGQNVTFRCDPISEHNRLYWYRQTLGQGPEFLTYFQNEAQLEKSRLLSDRFSAERPKGSFSTLEIQRTEQGDSAMYLCASSPLLGVRPYEQYFGPGTRLTVT.

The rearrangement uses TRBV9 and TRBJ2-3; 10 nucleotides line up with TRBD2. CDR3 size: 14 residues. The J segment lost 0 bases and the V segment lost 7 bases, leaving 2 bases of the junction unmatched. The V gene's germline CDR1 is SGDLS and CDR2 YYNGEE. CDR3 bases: TGTGCCAGCCAGACTAGCGGGAGCACAGATACGCAGTATTTT. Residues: CASQTSGSTDTQYF. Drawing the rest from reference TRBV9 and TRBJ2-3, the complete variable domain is DSGVTQTPKHLITATGQRVTLRCSPRSGDLSVYWYQQSLDQGLQFLIQYYNGEERAKGNILERFSAQQFPDLHSELNLSSLELGDSALYFCASQTSGSTDTQYFGPGTRLTVL.

The DNA for the CDR3 is TGTGCCAGCAGCTTTTCTAGCGGGGTCACAGATACGCAGTATTTT. Its protein is CASSFSSGVTDTQYF. The chain joins TRBV11-2 to TRBJ2-3; 9 nucleotides match TRBD2. Looked up from germline, CDR1 is SGHAT and CDR2 is FQNNGV. The CDR3 is 15 residues long. Trimming at V came to 3 bases and at J to 2 bases, leaving 3 bases not matched to a gene.

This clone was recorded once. This chain's CDR3 is CASSLQGDSNQPQHF. In nucleotides, the CDR3 is TGTGCCAGCAGTCTACAGGGGGACAGCAATCAGCCCCAGCATTTT. The chain carries TRBV28 and TRBJ1-5; TRBD1 matches 8 bases. The CDR3 length is 15 residues. Germline V CDR1 and CDR2: MDHEN, SYDVKM. The V gene end was trimmed by 5 bases and the J gene end by 1 base; junction bases not matched to a gene: 4.

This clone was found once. The CDR3 is CASSEDRGRWSPLHF. DNA of the CDR3: TGTGCCAGCAGTGAGGACAGGGGGCGATGGTCACCCCTCCACTTT. V usage is TRBV6-1 and J usage is TRBJ1-6, with 11 bases matching TRBD1. From germline, CDR1 is MNHNS and CDR2 SASEGT. The CDR3 extends over 15 amino acids. V lost 3 bases, J lost 10 bases, and 5 bases stayed unmatched.

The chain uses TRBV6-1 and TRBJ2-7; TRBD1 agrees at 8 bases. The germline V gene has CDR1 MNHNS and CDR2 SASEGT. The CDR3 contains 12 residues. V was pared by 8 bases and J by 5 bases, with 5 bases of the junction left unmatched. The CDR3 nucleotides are TGTGCCAGCGGACAGGGAAACCACGAGCAGTACTTC. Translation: CASGQGNHEQYF.

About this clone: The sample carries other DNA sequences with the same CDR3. The CDR3 DNA sequence: TGTGCCAGCAGTTTCCGGGGCGGGGGCGGCACTGAAGCTTTCTTT. Translating gives CASSFRGGGGTEAFF. The rearrangement uses TRBV28 and TRBJ1-1, with D tentatively TRBD1 (6 bases). Germline CDR1 and CDR2: MDHEN and SYDVKM. This CDR3 is built from 15 residues. V was shortened by 3 bases and J by 4 bases, with 15 bases between the two germline ends.